The clone carrying this TCR beta chain showed up many times. With no exceptions, donors were healthy Caucasians. The sample is drawn from a study of identical twins. TCRdb re-called the 5' RACE reads through MiXCR, storing one row per CDR3 protein. The data show about 200,000 distinct CDR3 sequences, 9.4% seen once. CDR1 and CDR2 from the germline V gene are LGHNA and YSLEER. CDR3 size: 15 residues. The V end lost 4 bases, the J end lost 2 bases, and 15 bases lay between the germline ends. This chain connects TRBV4-3 to TRBJ2-7, with D perhaps matching TRBD1 (6 bases). The receptor comes from a woman younger than 35 in good health. Sequencing was carried out using memory (CD45RO+) T cells sorted from blood. CDR3 sequence: CASSRLRGQTYEQYF. DNA of the CDR3: TGCGCCAGCAGCCGATTAAGAGGACAGACCTACGAGCAGTACTTC.